This entry lists 6 T cell receptor beta chains sequenced from one sample in a study of breast tumors, draining lymph nodes, adjacent tissues. TCRdb reprocessed the multiplex PCR reads with MiXCR, giving one entry per CDR3 protein. The sample includes about 13,000 distinct CDR3 sequences, roughly 62% of them seen just once. The sample was tumor-adjacent breast tissue. The receptors originated from a female donor with breast cancer. Some clones in this sample may be carry-over from other donors' samples.

This clonotype has a count of ten or more. The rearrangement joins TRBV12-5 to TRBJ2-5, with 10 nucleotides matching TRBD2. Germline V gene data show CDR1 as LGHNT and CDR2 as FRNRAP. The ends lost 5 bases at V and 4 bases at J; junction bases unmatched: 10. CDR3 length: 16 amino acids. Written as DNA, the CDR3 is TGTGCTAGTGGTCCCCTGGCTAGCGGGGGAGTAGAGACCCAGTACTTC. It codes for CASGPLASGGVETQYF.

By share, this clonotype counts as medium-sized (0.01 to 0.1%). This chain connects TRBV7-8 to TRBJ2-7; TRBD1 aligns across 8 bases. CDR3 size: 15 residues. The J segment lost 4 bases and the V segment lost 5 bases, leaving 10 bases of the junction unmatched. Per the germline V gene, CDR1 is SGHVS and CDR2 is FQNEAQ. The CDR3, as DNA: TGTGCCAGCAGCCCGGGGTCGGGACAGGCTTACGAGCAGTACTTC. Amino acids: CASSPGSGQAYEQYF.

As regards this clonotype: A read error is likely, as this CDR3 ends without the conserved phenylalanine or tryptophan. This rearrangement joins TRBV30 to TRBJ2-1; TRBD2 agrees at 9 bases. Germline V lookup: CDR1 GTSNPN, CDR2 SVGIG (reference sequence). The junction had 7 bases not matched to a gene; V was cut back by 0 bases and J by 10 bases. The length of the CDR3 is 14 residues. The CDR3 spells CAWSVAGGMDEQFL. As DNA, the CDR3 is TGTGCCTGGAGTGTGGCGGGGGGGATGGACGAGCAGTTCCTC.

V and J are TRBV10-2 and TRBJ2-3; D may be TRBD1 (5 bases). V lost 6 bases and J lost 3, with 7 bases in between. There are 12 residues in the CDR3. Germline CDR1 is WSHSY and CDR2 is SAAADI. CDR3 in amino acids: CASRGRTDTQYF. CDR3 bases: TGCGCCAGCAGGGGGCGAACAGATACGCAGTATTTT.

This chain joins TRBV4-2 and TRBJ1-3; perhaps TRBD1 as D (6 bases). CDR3 length: 14 residues. The V gene's germline CDR1 is LGHNA and CDR2 YNFKEQ. The ends were cut back, 4 bases at V and 2 bases at J, with 9 bases in the middle. Here the CDR3 reads CASSPQGTGNTIYF. The CDR3 nucleotides read TGTGCCAGCAGCCCTCAGGGGACTGGAAACACCATATATTTT.

The V and J genes are TRBV10-3 and TRBJ2-2; 7 positions match TRBD2. The germline CDR1 and CDR2 sequences are ENHRY and SYGVKD. J was trimmed by 3 bases and V by 9 bases; bases with no gene match: 4. The CDR3 has 13 amino acids. The CDR3 region has the DNA TGTGCCATGAGCGGGGTAGACACCGGGGAGCTGTTTTTT. Its translation is CAMSGVDTGELFF.